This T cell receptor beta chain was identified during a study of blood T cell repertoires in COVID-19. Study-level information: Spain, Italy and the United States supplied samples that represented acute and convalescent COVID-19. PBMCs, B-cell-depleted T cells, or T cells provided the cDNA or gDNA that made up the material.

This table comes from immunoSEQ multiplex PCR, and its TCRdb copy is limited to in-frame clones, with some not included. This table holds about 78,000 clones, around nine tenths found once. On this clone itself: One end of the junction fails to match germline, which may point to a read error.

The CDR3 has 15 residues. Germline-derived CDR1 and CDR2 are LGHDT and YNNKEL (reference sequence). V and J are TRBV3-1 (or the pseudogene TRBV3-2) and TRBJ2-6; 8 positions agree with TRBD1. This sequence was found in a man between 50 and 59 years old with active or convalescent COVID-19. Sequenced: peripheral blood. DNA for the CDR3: TGTGCCAGCAGCCCCCCCTTGACAGGGGACAACGTCCTGACTTTC. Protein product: CASSPPLTGDNVLTF.